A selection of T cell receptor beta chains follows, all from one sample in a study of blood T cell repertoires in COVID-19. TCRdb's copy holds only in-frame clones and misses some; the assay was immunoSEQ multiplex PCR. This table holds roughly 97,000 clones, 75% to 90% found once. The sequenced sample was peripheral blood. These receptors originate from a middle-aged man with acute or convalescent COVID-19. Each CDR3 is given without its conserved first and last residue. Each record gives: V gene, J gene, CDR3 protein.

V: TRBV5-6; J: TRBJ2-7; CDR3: ASSNGTEQY
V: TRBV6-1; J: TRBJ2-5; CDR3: ASSEWGRAGETQY
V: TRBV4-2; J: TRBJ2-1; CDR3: ASSRAPTSGRSYNEQF
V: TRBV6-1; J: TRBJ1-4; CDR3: ASSEAREALF
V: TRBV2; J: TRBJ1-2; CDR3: ASSDRINYGYT
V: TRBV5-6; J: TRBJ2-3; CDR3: ASSFAGLVNTDTQY
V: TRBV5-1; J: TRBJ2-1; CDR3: ASSLSRLREGEQF
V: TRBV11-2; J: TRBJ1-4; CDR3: ASSPLTGVGEKLF
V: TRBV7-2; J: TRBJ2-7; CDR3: ASSIGTGSYYEQY
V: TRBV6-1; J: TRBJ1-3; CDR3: ASSEANRAGNTIY
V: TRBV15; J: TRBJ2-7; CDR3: ATSRERLIYEQY
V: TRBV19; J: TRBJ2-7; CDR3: ASSRTGNSYEQY
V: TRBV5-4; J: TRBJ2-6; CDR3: ASPTRTVVLSRRANVLT
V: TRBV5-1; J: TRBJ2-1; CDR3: ASSSELTSGRHNEQF
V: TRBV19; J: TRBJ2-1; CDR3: ASSSRGNEQF